This T cell receptor (beta chain) derives from a study of memory CD4+ T cells and cytomegalovirus serostatus. Study context: This sample comes from healthy Belgian adults, fewer than 10 CMV seropositive, 24 seronegative.

Sequencing used immunoSEQ multiplex PCR; TCRdb keeps in-frame clones, though not all of them. The table includes tens of thousands of clones, about 74% detected once. The sort gate was single viable CD3+CD4+CD8-CD45RO+ cells for memory CD4+ T cells. CMV serostatus came from serum IgG against pp150, pp28, p38, p52. The sequence came from an adult in good health and CMV-seronegative. Sequenced sample: memory CD4+ T cells from blood.

CDR3 bases: TGTGCCAGCAGTTACACCGGGACAGGGAGGAACGAGCAGTACTTC. This sequence encodes CASSYTGTGRNEQYF. The rearrangement links TRBV6-5 to TRBJ2-7, with TRBD1 matching over 9 bases. V shed 2 bases and J 5 bases; nucleotides not matched to a gene: 7. Germline lookup yields CDR1 MNHEY and CDR2 SVGAGI. This CDR3 has 15 amino acids.